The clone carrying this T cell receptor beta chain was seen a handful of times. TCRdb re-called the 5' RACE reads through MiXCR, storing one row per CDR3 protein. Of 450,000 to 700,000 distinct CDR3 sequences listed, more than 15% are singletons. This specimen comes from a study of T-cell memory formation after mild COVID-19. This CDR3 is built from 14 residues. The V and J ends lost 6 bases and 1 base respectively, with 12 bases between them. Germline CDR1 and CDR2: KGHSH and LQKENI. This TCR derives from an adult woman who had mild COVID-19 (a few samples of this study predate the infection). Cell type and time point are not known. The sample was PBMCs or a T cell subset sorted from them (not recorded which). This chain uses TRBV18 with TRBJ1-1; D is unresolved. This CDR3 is CASSPRRTNTEAFF. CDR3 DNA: TGTGCCAGCTCCCCCCGACGGACGAACACTGAAGCTTTCTTT.